This T cell receptor (beta chain) was sequenced for a study of T cell repertoires in cytomegalovirus infection. Study summary: Recently identified HLA-C-restricted and well-studied HLA-B-restricted CMV epitopes were used.

Points on this clonotype: The antigen remains undetermined.

The CDR3 is made up of 14 amino acids. Germline loops: CDR1 LNHDA, CDR2 SQIVND (reference sequence). V was trimmed by 6 bases and J by 6 bases, leaving 15 bases between them. TCRdb reprocessed the reads with MiXCR, giving one entry per CDR3 protein. The profile shows 140,000 to 150,000 distinct CDR3 sequences, approximately 30% of them singletons. Study results and limitations: HLA-C-restricted CMV-specific TCR beta clonotypes prevailed in the ex vivo response.

The sequence was collected from a human donor in good health (CMV status not recorded). Some clones in this sample may be carry-over from other donors' samples. The V call is TRBV19, the J call TRBJ1-5; TRBD1 is a possible D gene (5 bases). The specimen comprised CD8+ T cells from cultured PBMCs, sampled from culture after CMV antigen stimulation. The CDR3 loop is CASSPGTASQPQHF. CDR3 sequence (DNA): TGTGCCAGTAGCCCCGGGACCGCTAGTCAGCCCCAGCATTTT.